Sequencing of this T cell receptor beta chain was carried out in a study of blood T cell repertoires in COVID-19. The CDR3 has 15 residues. V shed 10 bases, J shed 2 bases, and the junction held 8 bases outside the gene matches. Per the germline V gene, CDR1 is WNHNN and CDR2 is SYGVQD (reference sequence). TCRdb's table, derived via immunoSEQ multiplex PCR, lists solely in-frame clones and lacks some. The repertoire consists of approximately 270,000 clones, with roughly 88% occurring once and the leading ten covering roughly 4.3%. This clone was found once. Clinical histories supplied by participants themselves formed the basis of cohort assignment. Two consecutive negative NP/OP PCR tests, clearance, or resolved symptoms defined Cohort 3 recovery.

The clonotype comes from a woman aged 25-40 years who had recovered from COVID-19. The material sequenced was PBMCs or T cells enriched from blood (not recorded which). The chain joins TRBV10-1 to TRBJ2-1, with 10 nucleotides matching TRBD1. The CDR3 spells CATGPGQGPYNEQFF. CDR3 sequence (DNA): TGCGCCACCGGACCGGGACAGGGGCCCTACAATGAGCAGTTCTTC.